This is a list of T cell receptor beta chains from one sample in a study of shared clonotypes between healthy human individuals. Clones were sequenced by immunoSEQ multiplex PCR, and TCRdb holds only the in-frame ones, with some missing. The sample yields over a million clones, approximately 80% seen once. The sequenced material came from memory CD4+ T cells from PBMCs. These receptors all stem from a man aged 18 to 29 in good health. Some clones in this sample may be carry-over from other donors' samples. Both conserved end residues are part of each CDR3.

V gene | CDR3 protein
TRBV5-1 | CASRGQGFTEAFF
TRBV10-1 | CASSEGLAGTDTQYF
TRBV7-2 | CASSLASGSGAEQFF
TRBV10-3 | CAISGQGTQPQHF
TRBV4-2 | CASSQNPHGELFF
TRBV28 | CASRLGGQPYYGYTF
TRBV11-2 | CASSLVGSGVTDTQYF
TRBV5-3 | CARSSTGPSYEQYF
TRBV2 | CASSEGTNNQPQHF
TRBV7-6 | CASSPGTGTYEQYF
TRBV6-1 | CASRKPGQSYGYTF
TRBV4-1 | CASSPLSGRDAGAQYF
TRBV5-4 | CASSLNGGEQYF
TRBV2 | CASRTFLLAGVLGELFF
TRBV7-9 | CASSLSGGANVLTF
TRBV5-1 | CASAQTLNEKLFF